Listed below are T cell receptor beta chains from one sample, sequenced in a study of T cell responses to AZD1222 COVID-19 vaccine. Method: immunoSEQ multiplex PCR; TCRdb's copy keeps in-frame clones and lacks some. This table holds approximately 77,000 clones, roughly 94% found once. The input for sequencing was peripheral blood, taken on day 0 of MenACWY control vaccination. These receptors were collected from an adult in good health. Each CDR3 is given with its conserved first and last residue. D genes are given only for firm matches.

V: TRBV6-2/TRBV6-3
D: .
J: TRBJ2-7
CDR3: CASSYSRTRDSYEQYF

V: TRBV10-3
D: TRBD1
J: TRBJ1-6
CDR3: CAISERTGGDSPLHF

V: TRBV14
D: TRBD2
J: TRBJ2-1
CDR3: CASSQDRLAPIDEQFF

V: TRBV7-2
D: .
J: TRBJ2-5
CDR3: CASSPQETQYF

V: TRBV28
D: .
J: TRBJ1-4
CDR3: CASSLPGTTNEKLFF

V: TRBV18
D: TRBD1
J: TRBJ1-1
CDR3: CASSPTGGTTEAFF

V: TRBV11-2
D: .
J: TRBJ1-2
CDR3: CASRPQGDYGYTF

V: TRBV19
D: TRBD1
J: TRBJ1-1
CDR3: CASSLTGGALGTEAFF

V: TRBV7-2
D: TRBD2
J: TRBJ2-7
CDR3: CASSLRWGTSSHEQYF

V: TRBV6-6
D: .
J: TRBJ1-6
CDR3: CASSYSSGTSSPLHF

V: TRBV24-1
D: TRBD1
J: TRBJ1-1
CDR3: CATSEPGQILCTEAFF

V: TRBV6-1
D: TRBD1
J: TRBJ2-5
CDR3: CASSEAAGTGRETQYF

V: TRBV6-2/TRBV6-3
D: .
J: TRBJ2-7
CDR3: CASSGGSYEQYF

V: TRBV10-3
D: .
J: TRBJ1-1
CDR3: CAISRQPNTEAFF

V: TRBV5-5
D: .
J: TRBJ2-1
CDR3: CASSLDVMSYNEQFF

V: TRBV6-5
D: .
J: TRBJ1-1
CDR3: CASGPGNTEAFF

V: TRBV19
D: TRBD1
J: TRBJ1-5
CDR3: CASSIRTGYDQPQHF

V: TRBV9
D: .
J: TRBJ2-7
CDR3: CASSLSDMSYEQYF